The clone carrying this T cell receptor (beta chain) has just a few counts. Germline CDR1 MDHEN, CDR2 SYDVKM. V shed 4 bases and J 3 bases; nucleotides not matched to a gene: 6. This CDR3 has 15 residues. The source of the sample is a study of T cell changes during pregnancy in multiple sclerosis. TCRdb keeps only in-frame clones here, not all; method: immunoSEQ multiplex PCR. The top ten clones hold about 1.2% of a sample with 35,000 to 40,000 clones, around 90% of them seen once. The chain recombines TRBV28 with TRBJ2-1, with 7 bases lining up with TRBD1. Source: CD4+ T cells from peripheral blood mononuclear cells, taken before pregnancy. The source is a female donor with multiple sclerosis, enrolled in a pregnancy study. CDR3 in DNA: TGTGCCAGCAGTTCGAGACAGGGATTCTACAATGAGCAGTTCTTC. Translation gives CASSSRQGFYNEQFF.